This record looks at one T cell receptor beta chain sequence and its context. The CDR3 has 14 residues. Per germline, CDR1 SGHTS and CDR2 YDEGEE. Trimming took off 5 bases at V and 5 bases at J, with 17 bases between the two ends. Original methodology: The authors estimated nucleated cell counts from reference gene primer amplification. TCRdb's copy holds only in-frame clones and misses some; the assay was immunoSEQ multiplex PCR. V and J calls and clone size are given by that table; D and trimming were obtained from the DNA. The sample lists approximately 180,000 clones; 88% were seen once. The record originates from a study of blood T cell repertoires in COVID-19. Study-level information: Sample material is recorded as cDNA or gDNA derived from T cells, B-cell-depleted T cells, or PBMCs.

The sample taken for sequencing was peripheral blood. This chain uses TRBV5-8 with TRBJ2-7; D might be TRBD2 (5 bases). The source of this sequence is a human donor in a cohort sampled during active COVID-19. CDR3 DNA: TGTGCCAGCAGTCTTCGAATCACGCGGGACGAGCAGTACTTC. Residues: CASSLRITRDEQYF.